These T cell receptor beta chains were read from a single sample in a study of cytomegalovirus exposure and HLA in healthy donors. Sequencing used immunoSEQ multiplex PCR; TCRdb keeps in-frame clones, though not all of them. The sample includes about 200,000 clones, less than 90% seen only once; the top ten take roughly 0.32%. Sequenced sample: PBMCs. The source is a woman in her twenties or thirties in good health and CMV-seronegative. Both conserved end residues are part of each CDR3. Each record gives: CDR3 length, clone size, D gene, J gene, V gene, CDR3 protein, CDR3 DNA. D genes are given only for firm matches. Size is omitted from some rows. Given values are once, few, many or a class for expanded clones.

>16|once|TRBD2|TRBJ2-3|TRBV5-4
CASRFRSGTSTDTQYF
TGTGCCAGCAGATTCCGTAGCGGGACTAGCACAGATACGCAGTATTTT
>16|-|-|TRBJ2-1|TRBV7-8
CASSRYVLGAYNEQFF
TGTGCCAGCAGCCGGTATGTACTAGGCGCCTACAATGAGCAGTTCTTC
>13|-|-|TRBJ2-7|TRBV19
CASSIARGYEQYF
TGTGCCAGTAGTATAGCTAGAGGGTACGAGCAGTACTTC
>19|-|TRBD2|TRBJ2-2|TRBV10-3
CAISESETSGVWNTGELFF
TGTGCCATCAGTGAGTCGGAGACTAGCGGGGTGTGGAACACCGGGGAGCTGTTTTTT
>14|-|-|TRBJ1-4|TRBV5-1
CASRQGTTNEKLFF
TGCGCCAGCAGACAGGGAACAACTAATGAAAAACTGTTTTTT
>15|-|TRBD1|TRBJ2-2|TRBV9
CASTSGQLSTGELFF
TGTGCTAGCACCTCGGGACAGTTAAGCACCGGGGAGCTGTTTTTT
>17|-|TRBD1|TRBJ1-5|TRBV15
CATSTPPGGGRDQPQHF
TGTGCCACCAGCACCCCCCCCGGAGGGGGCCGAGATCAGCCCCAGCATTTT
>14|-|-|TRBJ1-5|TRBV6-1
CASSAGISNQPQHF
TGTGCCAGCAGTGCGGGAATAAGCAATCAGCCCCAGCATTTT
>12|-|-|TRBJ1-1|TRBV6-6
CASSLTGGEAFF
TGTGCCAGCAGTTTAACCGGGGGTGAAGCTTTCTTT
>15|-|-|TRBJ1-4|TRBV25-1
CASSDSARGNEKLFF
TGTGCCAGCAGTGACTCGGCCAGGGGAAATGAAAAACTGTTTTTT
>13|-|-|TRBJ2-5|TRBV6-6
CASSYSSEETQYF
TGTGCCAGCAGTTACTCGTCGGAAGAGACCCAGTACTTC
>16|-|-|TRBJ1-3|TRBV10-1
CASSFNTRGPGNTIYF
TGCGCCAGCAGCTTTAACACCAGGGGCCCTGGAAACACCATATATTTT
>17|-|TRBD2|TRBJ2-2|TRBV11-1
CASSLGRLAANTGELFF
TGTGCCAGCAGCTTAGGTCGGCTAGCGGCGAACACCGGGGAGCTGTTTTTT
>13|-|-|TRBJ2-3|TRBV28
CASSLGSRYTQYF
TGTGCCAGCAGTTTGGGGAGCAGGTATACGCAGTATTTT
>15|-|-|TRBJ2-7|TRBV14
CASSQDFRPTYEQYF
TGTGCCAGCAGCCAAGATTTCCGCCCTACCTACGAGCAGTACTTC
>14|-|-|TRBJ1-2|TRBV4-2
CASTSAQGRGGYTF
TGTGCCAGCACATCGGCCCAGGGTAGGGGAGGCTACACCTTC
>16|-|-|TRBJ2-6|TRBV5-1
CASSFAGGSGANVLTF
TGCGCCAGCAGCTTCGCCGGGGGCTCTGGGGCCAACGTCCTGACTTTC
>15|-|-|TRBJ2-7|TRBV18
CASSPGQGGGYEQYF
TGTGCCAGCTCACCCGGACAGGGAGGGGGGTACGAGCAGTACTTC
>13|-|-|TRBJ2-5|TRBV5-1
CASSPGDQETQYF
TGCGCCAGCAGCCCAGGTGACCAAGAGACCCAGTACTTC
>13|few|-|TRBJ1-1|TRBV5-1
CASSGGTGVEAFF
TGCGCCAGCAGCGGGGGGACGGGCGTTGAAGCTTTCTTT
>12|-|TRBD1|TRBJ2-7|TRBV5-6
CASSLARGWEYF
TGTGCCAGCAGCTTGGCCAGGGGGTGGGAGTACTTC
>14|-|TRBD2|TRBJ2-3|TRBV6-5
CASSASGGIDTQYF
TGTGCCAGCAGTGCTAGCGGGGGGATAGATACGCAGTATTTT
>15|-|-|TRBJ2-1|TRBV6-1
CASRRQASSYNEQFF
TGTGCCAGCAGGCGACAGGCCAGCTCCTACAATGAGCAGTTCTTC
>15|-|TRBD2|TRBJ2-3|TRBV4-2
CASSRTSGSTDTQYF
TGTGCCAGCAGCCGTACTAGCGGAAGCACAGATACGCAGTATTTT
>16|-|-|TRBJ2-7|TRBV2
CASSVVAGQGGYEQYF
TGTGCCAGCAGTGTGGTAGCTGGGCAGGGGGGCTACGAGCAGTACTTC
>15|-|TRBD2|TRBJ2-1|TRBV15
CATSSEIAGVNEQFF
TGTGCCACCAGCAGTGAGATAGCGGGAGTTAATGAGCAGTTCTTC
>15|-|-|TRBJ2-5|TRBV28
CASSQGGGYQETQYF
TGTGCCAGCAGCCAAGGGGGGGGGTACCAAGAGACCCAGTACTTC
>13|-|-|TRBJ2-7|TRBV19
CASSTGQNHEQYF
TGTGCCAGTAGTACCGGACAGAACCACGAGCAGTACTTC
>16|-|TRBD1|TRBJ2-3|TRBV6-5
CASSYSGGASTDTQYF
TGTGCCAGCAGTTACTCAGGGGGCGCTAGCACAGATACGCAGTATTTT
>15|-|-|TRBJ1-5|TRBV28
CASSPQVQVYQPQHF
TGTGCCAGCAGTCCCCAGGTACAGGTTTATCAGCCCCAGCATTTT
>14|-|-|TRBJ2-1|TRBV5-1
CASSLAPTYNEQFF
TGCGCCAGCAGCTTGGCGCCTACTTACAATGAGCAGTTCTTC
>14|few|-|TRBJ1-5|TRBV18
CASSPTDGNQPQHF
TGTGCCAGCTCACCTACAGACGGTAATCAGCCCCAGCATTTT
>16|few|TRBD2|TRBJ2-1|TRBV7-8
CASSLGRLATYNEQFF
TGTGCCAGCAGCTTAGGTAGACTAGCGACCTACAATGAGCAGTTCTTC
>12|-|-|TRBJ2-2|TRBV5-1
CASSPDFGELFF
TGCGCCAGCAGCCCCGACTTCGGGGAGCTGTTTTTT
>13|-|TRBD2|TRBJ2-7|TRBV28
CASSSGNLYEQYF
TGTGCCAGCTCTAGCGGGAATCTTTACGAGCAGTACTTC
>12|-|-|TRBJ1-2|TRBV7-9
CASSLSGDGYTF
TGTGCCAGCAGCTTATCGGGAGATGGCTACACCTTC
>17|-|TRBD2|TRBJ2-2|TRBV5-1
CASSLLRLAGGAGELFF
TGCGCCAGCAGCCTCCTACGACTGGCGGGGGGTGCCGGGGAGCTGTTTTTT
>18|once|TRBD1|TRBJ2-3|TRBV28
CASSLRRAGGMNTDTQYF
TGTGCCAGCAGTTTACGGAGGGCAGGGGGCATGAACACAGATACGCAGTATTTT
>13|-|-|TRBJ2-7|TRBV30
CAWSVIQGNEQYF
TGTGCCTGGAGTGTAATACAGGGTAACGAGCAGTACTTC
>14|-|TRBD1|TRBJ2-3|TRBV19
CASRTGWGPDTQYF
TGTGCCAGTAGGACAGGGTGGGGACCAGATACGCAGTATTTT
>14|-|-|TRBJ2-3|TRBV19
CASTTTGNADTQYF
TGTGCCAGTACCACCACAGGTAACGCAGATACGCAGTATTTT
>14|-|TRBD1|TRBJ2-2|TRBV5-1
CASTGQGATGELFF
TGCGCCAGCACGGGACAGGGGGCCACCGGGGAGCTGTTTTTT
>15|-|-|TRBJ2-2|TRBV19
CATLSGPRGTGELFF
TGTGCCACCCTATCCGGCCCCCGGGGGACCGGGGAGCTGTTTTTT
>15|-|-|TRBJ2-7|TRBV4-1
CASSRLITGSYEQYF
TGCGCCAGCAGCCGGTTAATAACAGGCTCCTACGAGCAGTACTTC
>15|once|TRBD2|TRBJ2-7|TRBV5-6
CASSRRGSGSREQYF
TGTGCCAGCAGCCGACGGGGGAGCGGGAGTCGTGAGCAGTACTTC
>13|few|-|TRBJ2-1|TRBV19
CASSIVPRNEQFF
TGTGCCAGTAGTATAGTTCCCCGGAATGAGCAGTTCTTC